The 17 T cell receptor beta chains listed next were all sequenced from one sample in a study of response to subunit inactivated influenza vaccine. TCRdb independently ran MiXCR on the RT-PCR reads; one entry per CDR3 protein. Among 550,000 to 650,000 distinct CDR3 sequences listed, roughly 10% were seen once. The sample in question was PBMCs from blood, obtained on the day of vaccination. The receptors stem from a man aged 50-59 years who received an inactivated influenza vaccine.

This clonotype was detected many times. CDR3 nucleotides: TGCGCCAGCAGTCAGGGTGGTGGGGGACCCTACAATGAGCAGTTCTTC. It encodes CASSQGGGGPYNEQFF. The chain couples TRBV5-1 to TRBJ2-1, with D perhaps being TRBD1 or TRBD2 (5 bases each). V dropped 5 bases and J dropped 2 bases, with 17 bases sitting between them. The CDR3 runs to 16 residues. Per germline, CDR1 SGHRS and CDR2 YFSETQ.

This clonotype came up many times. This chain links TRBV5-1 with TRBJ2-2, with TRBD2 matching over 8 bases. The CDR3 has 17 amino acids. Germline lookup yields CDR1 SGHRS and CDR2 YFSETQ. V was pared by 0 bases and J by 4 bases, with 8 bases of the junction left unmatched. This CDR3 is CASSLAGTRSSTGELFF. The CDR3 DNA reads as TGCGCCAGCAGCTTGGCCGGGACTAGGTCGTCCACCGGGGAGCTGTTTTTT.

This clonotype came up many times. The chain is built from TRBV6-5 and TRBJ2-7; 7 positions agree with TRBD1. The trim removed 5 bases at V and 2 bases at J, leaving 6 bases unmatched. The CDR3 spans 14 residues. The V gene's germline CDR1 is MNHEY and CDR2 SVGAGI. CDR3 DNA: TGTGCCAGCAGTATCGACAGGGCTACCTACGAGCAGTACTTC. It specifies CASSIDRATYEQYF.

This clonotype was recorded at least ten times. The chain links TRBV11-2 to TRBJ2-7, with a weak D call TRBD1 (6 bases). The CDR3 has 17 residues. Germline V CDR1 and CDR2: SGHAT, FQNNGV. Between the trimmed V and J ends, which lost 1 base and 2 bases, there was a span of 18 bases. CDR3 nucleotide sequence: TGTGCCAGCAGCTTAGTGGGACACCAATACCGACCCTACGAGCAGTACTTC. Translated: CASSLVGHQYRPYEQYF.

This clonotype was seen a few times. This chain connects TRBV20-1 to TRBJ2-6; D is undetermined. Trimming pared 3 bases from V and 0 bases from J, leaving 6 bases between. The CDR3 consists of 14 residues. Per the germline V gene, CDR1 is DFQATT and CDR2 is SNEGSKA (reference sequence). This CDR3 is CSASPTSGANVLTF. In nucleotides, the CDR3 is TGCAGTGCTAGTCCCACCTCTGGGGCCAACGTCCTGACTTTC.

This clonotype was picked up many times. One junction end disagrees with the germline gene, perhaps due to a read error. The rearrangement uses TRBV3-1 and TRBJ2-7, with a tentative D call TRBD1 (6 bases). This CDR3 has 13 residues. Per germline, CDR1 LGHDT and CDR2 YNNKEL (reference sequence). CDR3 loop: CASSQGNSYEQYF. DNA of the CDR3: TGCGCCAGCAGCCAGGGGAACTCCTACGAGCAGTACTTC.

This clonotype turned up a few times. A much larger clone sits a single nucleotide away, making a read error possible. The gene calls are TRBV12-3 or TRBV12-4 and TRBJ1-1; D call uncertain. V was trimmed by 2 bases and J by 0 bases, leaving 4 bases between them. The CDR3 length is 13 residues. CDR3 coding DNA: TGTGCCAGCAGTTTAATGGTGAACACTGAAGCTTTCTTT. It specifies CASSLMVNTEAFF.

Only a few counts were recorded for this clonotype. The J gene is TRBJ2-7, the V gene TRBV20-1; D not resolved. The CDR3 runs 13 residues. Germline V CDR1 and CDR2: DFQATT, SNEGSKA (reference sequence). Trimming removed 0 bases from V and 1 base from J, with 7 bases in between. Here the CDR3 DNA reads TGCAGTGCTAGAGATCACGTGTCCTACGAGCAGTACTTC. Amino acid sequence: CSARDHVSYEQYF.

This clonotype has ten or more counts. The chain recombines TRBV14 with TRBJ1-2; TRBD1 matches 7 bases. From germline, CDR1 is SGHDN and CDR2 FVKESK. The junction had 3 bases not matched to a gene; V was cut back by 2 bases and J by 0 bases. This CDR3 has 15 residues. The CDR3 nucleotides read TGTGCCAGCAGCCAAAGGGACAGACCTAACTATGGCTACACCTTC. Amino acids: CASSQRDRPNYGYTF.

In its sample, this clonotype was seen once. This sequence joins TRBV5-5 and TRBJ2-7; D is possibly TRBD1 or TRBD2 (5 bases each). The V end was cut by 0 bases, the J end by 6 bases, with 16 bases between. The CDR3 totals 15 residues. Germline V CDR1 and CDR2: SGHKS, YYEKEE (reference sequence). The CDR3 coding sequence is TGTGCCAGCAGCTTGGCCAGGGACCCATTAGGCGAGCAGTACTTC. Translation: CASSLARDPLGEQYF.

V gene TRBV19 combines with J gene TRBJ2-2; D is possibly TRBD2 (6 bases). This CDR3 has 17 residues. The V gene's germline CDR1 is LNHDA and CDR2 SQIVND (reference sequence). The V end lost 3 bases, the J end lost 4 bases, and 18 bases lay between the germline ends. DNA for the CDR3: TGTGCCAGTAGTATTCGGTATTCAGGAGGGGCCACCGGGGAGCTGTTTTTT. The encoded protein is CASSIRYSGGATGELFF.

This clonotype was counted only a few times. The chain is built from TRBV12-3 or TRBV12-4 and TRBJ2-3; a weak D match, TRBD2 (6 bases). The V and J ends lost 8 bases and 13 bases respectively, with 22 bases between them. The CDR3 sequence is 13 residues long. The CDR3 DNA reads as TGTGCCAGCGGGAGGCCCCAAACCACGGCGAAGTATTTT. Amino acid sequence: CASGRPQTTAKYF.

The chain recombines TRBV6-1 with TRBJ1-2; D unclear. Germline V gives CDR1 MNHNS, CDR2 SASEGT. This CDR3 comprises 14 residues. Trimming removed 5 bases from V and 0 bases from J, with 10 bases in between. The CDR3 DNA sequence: TGTGCCAGCAGTACCGGCGGGGCTAACTATGGCTACACCTTC. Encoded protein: CASSTGGANYGYTF.

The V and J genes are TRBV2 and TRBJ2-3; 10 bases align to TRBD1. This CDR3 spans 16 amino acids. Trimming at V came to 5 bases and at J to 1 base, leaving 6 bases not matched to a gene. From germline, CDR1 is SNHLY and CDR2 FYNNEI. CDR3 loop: CASSPGTGAGTDTQYF. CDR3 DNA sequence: TGTGCCAGCAGTCCCGGGACAGGGGCGGGCACAGATACGCAGTATTTT.

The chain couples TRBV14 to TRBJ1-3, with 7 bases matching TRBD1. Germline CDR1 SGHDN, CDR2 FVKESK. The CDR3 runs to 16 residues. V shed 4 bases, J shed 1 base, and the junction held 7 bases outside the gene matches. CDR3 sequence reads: CASSPTRTGSGNTIYF. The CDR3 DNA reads TGTGCCAGCAGCCCGACTCGGACAGGTTCTGGAAACACCATATATTTT. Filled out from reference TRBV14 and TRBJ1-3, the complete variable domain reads EAGVTQFPSHSVIEKGQTVTLRCDPISGHDNLYWYRRVMGKEIKFLLHFVKESKQDESGMPNNRFLAERTGGTYSTLKVQPAELEDSGVYFCASSPTRTGSGNTIYFGEGSWLTVV.

The CDR3 sequence: CASRPTLAKSYEQYF. DNA of the CDR3: TGTGCCAGCAGACCGACCTTAGCGAAAAGCTACGAGCAGTACTTC. The rearrangement uses TRBV7-2 and TRBJ2-7, with D maybe TRBD2 (5 bases). Trimming cost V 6 bases and J 3 bases, with 18 bases left between them. The germline CDR1 and CDR2 sequences are SGHTA and FQGNSA. The CDR3 contains 15 residues.

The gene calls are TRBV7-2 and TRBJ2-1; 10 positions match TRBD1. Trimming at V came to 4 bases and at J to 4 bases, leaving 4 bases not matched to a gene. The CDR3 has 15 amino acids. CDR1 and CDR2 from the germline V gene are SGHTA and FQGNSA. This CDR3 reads CASSSGQGVYNEQFF. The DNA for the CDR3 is TGTGCCAGCAGCTCCGGACAGGGGGTGTACAATGAGCAGTTCTTC.